Listed here are 5 T cell receptor beta chains from one sample, sequenced in a study of blood T cell repertoires in COVID-19. TCRdb's copy holds only in-frame clones and misses some; the assay was immunoSEQ multiplex PCR. The repertoire holds 150,000 to 250,000 clones, with roughly four fifths as singletons. The specimen was PBMCs or T cells enriched from blood (not recorded which). All receptors derive from a man between 40 and 49 years old who had recovered from COVID-19.

The sample holds one count of this clone. V usage is TRBV11-1 and J usage is TRBJ2-1, with TRBD2 matching 7 bases. CDR3 length: 15 residues. The trim removed 5 bases at V and 2 bases at J, leaving 6 bases unmatched. Germline V gene sequence: CDR1 SGHAT, CDR2 FQDESV (reference sequence). The CDR3 reads CASSPRGGTYNEQFF. Here the CDR3 DNA reads TGTGCCAGCAGCCCGCGGGGAGGGACCTACAATGAGCAGTTCTTC. The full variable domain, in which reference TRBV11-1 and TRBJ2-1 provide the parts outside the CDR3, is EAEVAQSPRYKITEKSQAVAFWCDPISGHATLYWYRQILGQGPELLVQFQDESVVDDSQLPKDRFSAERLKGVDSTLKIQPAELGDSAMYLCASSPRGGTYNEQFFGPGTRLTVL.

This chain connects TRBV27 to TRBJ2-2; TRBD2 agrees at 9 bases. The CDR3 is 15 residues long. V shed 7 bases and J 1 base; nucleotides not matched to a gene: 4. Germline V gene lookup returns CDR1 MNHEY and CDR2 SMNVEV (reference sequence). CDR3 in amino acids: CASKRLAVNTGELFF. The DNA of the CDR3 is TGTGCCAGCAAGAGACTAGCGGTGAACACCGGGGAGCTGTTTTTT.

This clone was counted a few times. The chain combines TRBV4-3 with TRBJ1-2; D unclear. The ends were cut back, 0 bases at V and 4 bases at J, with 15 bases in the middle. Germline V gene sequence: CDR1 LGHNA, CDR2 YSLEER. There are 16 residues in the CDR3. The CDR3 loop is CASSQELAQPRYGYTF. The CDR3 nucleotides read TGCGCCAGCAGCCAAGAATTAGCGCAGCCTCGCTATGGCTACACCTTC.

The gene calls are TRBV7-9 and TRBJ2-1; 11 nucleotides line up with TRBD2. With 3 bases clipped from V and 5 bases from J, the junction kept 3 bases outside the gene matches. Germline values: CDR1 SEHNR, CDR2 FQNEAQ (reference sequence). The length of the CDR3 is 15 residues. The CDR3 bases are TGTGCCAGCAGCTTCGAACTAGCGGGAGACAATGAGCAGTTCTTC. Protein product: CASSFELAGDNEQFF. The full variable domain, its missing parts supplied by reference TRBV7-9 and TRBJ2-1, is DTGVSQNPRHKITKRGQNVTFRCDPISEHNRLYWYRQTLGQGPEFLTYFQNEAQLEKSRLLSDRFSAERPKGSFSTLEIQRTEQGDSAMYLCASSFELAGDNEQFFGPGTRLTVL.

CDR3 DNA sequence: TGTGCCAGCAGCTTAGGATCCGAGACGGAGGAGACCCAGTACTTC. It encodes CASSLGSETEETQYF. The V call is TRBV13, the J call TRBJ2-5, with D uncertain. V was clipped by 0 bases and J by 5 bases, with 13 bases between them. CDR3 length: 15 residues. The V gene's germline CDR1 is PRHDT and CDR2 FYEKMQ (reference sequence).